The clone carrying this T cell receptor (beta chain) appeared a few times. This sample was included in a study of beta chain features in type 1 diabetes. Every bit of the isolated RNA underwent reverse transcription, so sequencing read expressed TCRB transcripts. The method was immunoSEQ multiplex PCR; TCRdb's version includes in-frame clones alone and lacks a portion of them. The data hold 220,000 or so clones, with around 68% observed a single time. Germline CDR1 reads GTSNPN; CDR2 reads SVGIG (reference sequence). The CDR3 totals 14 residues. V gave up 5 bases and J gave up 0 bases, with 11 bases separating them.

Material: naive CD4+ T cells from blood. The genes are TRBV30 and TRBJ2-1; no firm D call. The clonotype was recovered from a man aged 25 to 40 in good health. CDR3 residues: CAWGAESSYNEQFF. For the CDR3, the DNA is TGTGCCTGGGGCGCGGAGAGCTCCTACAATGAGCAGTTCTTC.